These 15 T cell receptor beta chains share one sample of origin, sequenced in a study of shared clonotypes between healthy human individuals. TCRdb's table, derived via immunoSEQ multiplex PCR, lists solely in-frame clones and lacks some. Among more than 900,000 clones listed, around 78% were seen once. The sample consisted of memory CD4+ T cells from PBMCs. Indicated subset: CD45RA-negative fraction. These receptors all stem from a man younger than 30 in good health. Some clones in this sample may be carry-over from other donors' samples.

CDR3 in DNA: TGCGCCAGCAGTGAGTCCCAGCGGGTAGAGACCCAGTACTTC. Protein product: CASSESQRVETQYF. This rearrangement joins TRBV10-2 to TRBJ2-5, with D maybe TRBD2 (6 bases). There are 14 residues in the CDR3. The germline V gene encodes CDR1 WSHSY and CDR2 SAAADI. The V gene lost 0 bases and the J gene lost 4 bases, with 9 bases spanning the gap.

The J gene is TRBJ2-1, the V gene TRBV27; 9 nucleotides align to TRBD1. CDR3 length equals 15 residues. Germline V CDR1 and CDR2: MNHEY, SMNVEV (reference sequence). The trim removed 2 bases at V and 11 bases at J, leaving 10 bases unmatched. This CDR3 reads CASSLRGQGTTQQFF. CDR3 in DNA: TGTGCCAGCAGTTTACGGGGACAGGGAACAACTCAGCAGTTCTTC.

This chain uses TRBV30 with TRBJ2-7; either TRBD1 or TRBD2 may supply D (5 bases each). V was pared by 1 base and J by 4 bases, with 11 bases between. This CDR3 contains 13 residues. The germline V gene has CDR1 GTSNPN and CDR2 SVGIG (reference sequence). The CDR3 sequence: CAWSGGSGYEQYF. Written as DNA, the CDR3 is TGTGCCTGGAGTGGGGGGAGCGGTTACGAGCAGTACTTC.

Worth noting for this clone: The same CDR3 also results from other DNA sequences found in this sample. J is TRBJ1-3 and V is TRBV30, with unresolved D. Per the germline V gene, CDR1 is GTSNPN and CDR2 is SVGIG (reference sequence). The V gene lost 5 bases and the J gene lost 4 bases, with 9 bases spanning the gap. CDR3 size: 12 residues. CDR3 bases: TGTGCCTGGTCCCCGGGGGGAAACACCATATATTTT. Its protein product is CAWSPGGNTIYF.

The CDR3 nucleotides are TGTGCCAGCGGGGACAGGGGCTCGAACACTGAAGCTTTCTTT. This translates into CASGDRGSNTEAFF. The gene calls are TRBV11-1 and TRBJ1-1; TRBD1 aligns across 10 bases. Germline lookup yields CDR1 SGHAT and CDR2 FQDESV (reference sequence). The CDR3 consists of 14 residues. V gave up 8 bases and J gave up 1 base; unmatched junction bases: 4.

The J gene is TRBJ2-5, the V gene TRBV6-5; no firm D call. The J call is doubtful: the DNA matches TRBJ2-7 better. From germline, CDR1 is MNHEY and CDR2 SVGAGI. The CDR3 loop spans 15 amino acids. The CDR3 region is CASSRFSTSSYEQYF. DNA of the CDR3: TGTGCCAGCAGCCGATTTAGCACCAGCTCCTACGAGCAGTACTTC.

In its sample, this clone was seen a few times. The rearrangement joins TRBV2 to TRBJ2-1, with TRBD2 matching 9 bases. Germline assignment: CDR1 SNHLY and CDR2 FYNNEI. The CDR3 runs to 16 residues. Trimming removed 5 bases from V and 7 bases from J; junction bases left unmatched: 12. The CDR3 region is CASSSFRVAGVNEQFF. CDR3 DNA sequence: TGTGCCAGCAGTTCCTTTCGGGTAGCGGGAGTTAATGAGCAGTTCTTC.

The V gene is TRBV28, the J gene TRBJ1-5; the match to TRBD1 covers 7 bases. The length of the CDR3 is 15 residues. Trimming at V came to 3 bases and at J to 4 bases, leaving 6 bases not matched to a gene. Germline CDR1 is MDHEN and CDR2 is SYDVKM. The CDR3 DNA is TGTGCCAGCAGTTTTGGGGGGACAGCTAATCAGCCCCAGCATTTT. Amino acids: CASSFGGTANQPQHF. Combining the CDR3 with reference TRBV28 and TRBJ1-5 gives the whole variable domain DVKVTQSSRYLVKRTGEKVFLECVQDMDHENMFWYRQDPGLGLRLIYFSYDVKMKEKGDIPEGYSVSREKKERFSLILESASTNQTSMYLCASSFGGTANQPQHFGDGTRLSIL.

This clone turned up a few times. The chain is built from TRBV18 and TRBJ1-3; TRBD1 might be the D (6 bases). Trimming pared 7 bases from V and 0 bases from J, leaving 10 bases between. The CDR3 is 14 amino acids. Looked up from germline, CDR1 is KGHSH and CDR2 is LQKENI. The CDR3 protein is CASFGQLSGNTIYF. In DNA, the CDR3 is TGTGCCAGCTTCGGACAGCTCTCTGGAAACACCATATATTTT.

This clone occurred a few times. The CDR3: CASSVETGAEDQPQHF. For the CDR3, the DNA is TGTGCCAGCAGCGTAGAAACAGGGGCAGAGGATCAGCCCCAGCATTTT. This chain links TRBV9 with TRBJ1-5; 7 bases fit TRBD1. Germline CDR1 is SGDLS and CDR2 is YYNGEE. V was pared by 0 bases and J by 5 bases, with 8 bases of the junction left unmatched. CDR3 length: 16 residues.

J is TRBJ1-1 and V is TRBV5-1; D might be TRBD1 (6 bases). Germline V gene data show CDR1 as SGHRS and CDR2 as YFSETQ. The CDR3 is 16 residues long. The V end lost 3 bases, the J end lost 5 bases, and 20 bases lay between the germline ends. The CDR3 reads CASSSRGALKGTEAFF. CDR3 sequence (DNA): TGCGCCAGCAGCTCCCGGGGGGCCCTGAAGGGGACTGAAGCTTTCTTT.

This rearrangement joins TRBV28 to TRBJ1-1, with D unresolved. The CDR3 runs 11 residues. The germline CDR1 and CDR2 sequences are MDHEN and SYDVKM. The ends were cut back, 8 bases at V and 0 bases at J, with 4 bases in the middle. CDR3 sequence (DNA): TGTGCCAGCGAGCTGAACACTGAAGCTTTCTTT. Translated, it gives CASELNTEAFF.

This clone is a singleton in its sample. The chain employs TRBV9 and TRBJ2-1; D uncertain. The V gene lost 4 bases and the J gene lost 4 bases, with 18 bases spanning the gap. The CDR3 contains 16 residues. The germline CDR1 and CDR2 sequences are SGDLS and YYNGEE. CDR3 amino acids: CASSPLGMAEYNEQFF. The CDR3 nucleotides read TGTGCCAGCAGCCCCCTTGGCATGGCAGAGTACAATGAGCAGTTCTTC.

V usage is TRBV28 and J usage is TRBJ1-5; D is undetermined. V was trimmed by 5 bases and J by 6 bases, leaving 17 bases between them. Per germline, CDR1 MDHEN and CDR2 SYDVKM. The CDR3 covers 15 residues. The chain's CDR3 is CASSRHGSVGQPQHF. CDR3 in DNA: TGTGCCAGCAGTCGACACGGGTCGGTGGGTCAGCCCCAGCATTTT.

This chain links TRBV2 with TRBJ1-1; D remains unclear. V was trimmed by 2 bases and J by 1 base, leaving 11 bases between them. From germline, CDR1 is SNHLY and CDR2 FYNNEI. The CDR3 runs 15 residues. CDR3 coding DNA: TGTGCCAGCAGTGAAAGTCGGTGGCAGAACACTGAAGCTTTCTTT. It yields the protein CASSESRWQNTEAFF.